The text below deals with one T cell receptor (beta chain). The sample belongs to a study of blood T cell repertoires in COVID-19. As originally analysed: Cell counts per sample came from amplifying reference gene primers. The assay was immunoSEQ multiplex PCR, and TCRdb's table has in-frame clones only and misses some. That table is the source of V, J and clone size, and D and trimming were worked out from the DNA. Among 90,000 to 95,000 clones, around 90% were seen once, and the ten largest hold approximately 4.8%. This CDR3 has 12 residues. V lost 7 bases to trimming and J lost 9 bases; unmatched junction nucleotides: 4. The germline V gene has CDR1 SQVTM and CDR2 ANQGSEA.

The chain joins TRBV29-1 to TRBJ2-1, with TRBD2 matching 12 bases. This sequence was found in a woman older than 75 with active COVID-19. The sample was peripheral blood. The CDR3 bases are TGCAGCGCCTCTAGCGGGAGGGGTGAGCAGTTCTTC. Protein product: CSASSGRGEQFF.